This T cell receptor (beta chain) was recorded in a study of Ad26.COV2.S vaccination and SARS-CoV-2 variants. As for the study in general: Donor joined the COV1001 Ad26.COV2.S trial arm. The vaccine Ad26.COV2.S was put into the muscle once, or twice with 56 days between. Notes on the study in general: Vaccine recipients surpassed placebo recipients in spike-specific TCR breadth. Vaccinees reportedly had broad spike-specific CD8+ and CD4+ T cell responses.

The ends were cut back, 1 base at V and 4 bases at J, with 7 bases in the middle. CDR3 length: 14 amino acids. Germline lookup yields CDR1 MGHRA and CDR2 YSYEKL. On this clone itself: Its antigen is undetermined.

Treatment indicated: roughly 18 received Ad26.COV2.S at low or high dose, single or two shots; several received placebo; per-sample allocation not given. Day 63 following the first vaccine or placebo injection was when the samples were taken. Profiling relied on immunoSEQ multiplex PCR, and the TCRdb table lists in-frame clones only, not all of them. This table has fewer than 400,000 clones, 80% to 90% appearing once. The genes are TRBV4-1 and TRBJ2-2, with D possibly being TRBD1 (5 bases). The specimen was peripheral blood, collected in a trial of Ad26.COV2.S vaccine versus placebo. The sequence derives from a person aged 18-65 years who received the Ad26.COV2.S COVID-19 vaccine or a placebo. The CDR3 loop reads CASSQGQGTGELFF. In nucleotides, the CDR3 is TGCGCCAGCAGCCAAGGGCAGGGCACCGGGGAGCTGTTTTTT.